The 13 T cell receptor beta chains given below trace back to one sample, sequenced in a study of T-cell memory formation after mild COVID-19. From the 5' RACE reads, TCRdb called clonotypes with MiXCR, one entry per CDR3 protein. The sample consists of fewer than 400,000 distinct CDR3 sequences, 10% to 15% of them appearing once. Sequencing was carried out using PBMCs or a T cell subset sorted from them (not recorded which). These receptors originate from a man between 18 and 35 years old who had mild COVID-19 (a few samples of this study predate the infection). Cell type and time point are not known.

This chain links TRBV12-3 or TRBV12-4 with TRBJ2-3, with 8 bases lining up with TRBD1. V lost 3 bases and J lost 2; bases outside the gene matches: 4. The CDR3 has 15 amino acids. The CDR3 reads CASSFLDRATDTQYF. The CDR3 coding sequence is TGTGCCAGCAGTTTCCTGGACAGGGCCACAGATACGCAGTATTTT.

The gene calls are TRBV12-3 or TRBV12-4 and TRBJ1-5; 7 bases agree with TRBD1. V was pared by 5 bases and J by 7 bases, with 8 bases of the junction left unmatched. This CDR3 has 14 amino acids. CDR3 amino acids: CASSPGTVYQPQHF. The CDR3 coding sequence is TGTGCCAGCAGTCCAGGGACAGTCTACCAGCCCCAGCATTTT.

The chain combines TRBV4-1 with TRBJ2-1, with D uncertain. The CDR3 runs to 13 residues. V shed 4 bases and J shed 6 bases, with 10 bases lying between them. Germline-derived CDR1 and CDR2 are MGHRA and YSYEKL. The CDR3 DNA reads as TGCGCCAGCAGCCCCACCTCGGTCAATGAGCAGTTCTTC. Translation gives CASSPTSVNEQFF.

The gene calls are TRBV5-1 and TRBJ1-2; 7 bases map to TRBD1. Germline CDR1 reads SGHRS; CDR2 reads YFSETQ. The V and J ends lost 0 bases and 5 bases, in that order; junction bases with no gene match: 1. This CDR3 spans 13 amino acids. The DNA for the CDR3 is TGCGCCAGCAGCTTGGAGACAGGGTATGGCTACACCTTC. The encoded protein is CASSLETGYGYTF.

This sequence joins TRBV5-5 and TRBJ1-5, with D maybe TRBD1 (5 bases). V lost 0 bases, J lost 7 bases, and 8 bases lay in between. Germline CDR1 and CDR2: SGHKS and YYEKEE (reference sequence). The CDR3 runs 13 residues. The CDR3 here is CASSLVGEQPQHF. CDR3 DNA: TGTGCCAGCAGCTTGGTAGGGGAGCAGCCCCAGCATTTT.

The chain links TRBV9 to TRBJ1-1; D might be TRBD1 (5 bases). CDR3 length: 14 residues. Trimming took 6 bases from V and 4 from J, leaving 16 bases between them. Germline values: CDR1 SGDLS, CDR2 YYNGEE. The CDR3 DNA is TGTGCCAGCACGACAGACCCCGGGAGCACTGAAGCTTTCTTT. This codes for CASTTDPGSTEAFF.

Ten or more counts support this clonotype. This chain connects TRBV29-1 to TRBJ2-3; perhaps D is TRBD1 or TRBD2 (6 bases each). The CDR3 extends over 16 amino acids. Germline values: CDR1 SQVTM, CDR2 ANQGSEA. V was cut by 1 base and J by 1 base, with 15 bases left in between. The DNA of the CDR3 is TGCAGCGTTGAAGCGGGGGCAGGAACCCGCACAGATACGCAGTATTTT. This gives the protein CSVEAGAGTRTDTQYF.

This clonotype was seen more than once but under ten times. This sequence joins TRBV6-6 and TRBJ2-2, with TRBD1 identical over 8 bases. This CDR3 is built from 21 residues. Germline CDR1 and CDR2: MNHNY and SVGAGI (reference sequence). V was pared by 0 bases and J by 2 bases, with 17 bases of the junction left unmatched. In DNA, the CDR3 is TGTGCCAGCAGTTACTCGCTCGTATCGGGACAGGAGATCTTCAACACCGGGGAGCTGTTTTTT. Its protein is CASSYSLVSGQEIFNTGELFF.

There are a few counts of this clonotype. The V and J genes are TRBV29-1 and TRBJ1-1, with D perhaps matching TRBD1 (5 bases). Germline values: CDR1 SQVTM, CDR2 ANQGSEA. This CDR3 is 13 amino acids long. The V end lost 7 bases, the J end lost 0 bases, and 12 bases lay between the germline ends. As DNA, the CDR3 is TGCAGCGCTTACCGACAGCTGAACACTGAAGCTTTCTTT. Translation gives CSAYRQLNTEAFF.

This clonotype showed up just a few times. The chain recombines TRBV7-9 with TRBJ1-2, with 9 positions matching TRBD1. The V segment lost 5 bases and the J segment 5 bases; nucleotides outside the gene matches: 12. CDR1 is SEHNR and CDR2 is FQNEAQ in the germline V gene (reference sequence). This CDR3 has 16 amino acids. In DNA form, the CDR3 reads TGTGCCAGCAGCCAACTCACAGGGGGCTCGGGATATGGCTACACCTTC. Its protein is CASSQLTGGSGYGYTF.

The chain is built from TRBV4-1 and TRBJ1-1, with D possibly matching TRBD1 (5 bases). This CDR3 is built from 14 residues. Per germline, CDR1 MGHRA and CDR2 YSYEKL. V dropped 1 base and J dropped 5 bases, with 11 bases sitting between them. CDR3 nucleotides: TGCGCCAGCAGCCAAGTCCTCTCAGGGACTGAAGCTTTCTTT. This encodes CASSQVLSGTEAFF.

This clonotype was picked up a small number of times. Germline and junction disagree at one end, which may indicate a read error. The rearrangement uses TRBV29-1 and TRBJ1-6; 9 bases agree with TRBD1. Germline V CDR1 and CDR2: SQVTM, ANQGSEA. This CDR3 comprises 11 residues. The CDR3 DNA follows: TGCAGCGCTCGACAGGGGGATTATGAAAACTTT. Protein product: CSARQGDYENF.

This clonotype was recorded a few times. The chain uses TRBV4-2 and TRBJ2-7; 7 bases map to TRBD2. The CDR3 spans 15 residues. V shed 5 bases and J 5 bases; nucleotides not matched to a gene: 12. Germline loops: CDR1 LGHNA, CDR2 YNFKEQ. CDR3 sequence (DNA): TGTGCCAGCAGCGGGGGAGGGGAAACAAACCACGAGCAGTACTTC. It yields the protein CASSGGGETNHEQYF.